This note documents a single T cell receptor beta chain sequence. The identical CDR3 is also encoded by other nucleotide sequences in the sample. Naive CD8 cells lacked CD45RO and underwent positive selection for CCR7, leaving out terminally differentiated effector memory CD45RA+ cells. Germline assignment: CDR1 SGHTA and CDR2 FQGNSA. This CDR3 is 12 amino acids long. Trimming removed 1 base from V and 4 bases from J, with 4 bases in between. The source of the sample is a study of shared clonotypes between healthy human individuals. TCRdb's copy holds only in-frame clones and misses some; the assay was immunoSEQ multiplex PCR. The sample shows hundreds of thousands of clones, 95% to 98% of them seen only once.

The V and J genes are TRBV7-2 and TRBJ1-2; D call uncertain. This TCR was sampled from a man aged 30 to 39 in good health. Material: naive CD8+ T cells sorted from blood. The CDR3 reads CASSLGGYGYTF. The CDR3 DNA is TGTGCCAGCAGCTTAGGAGGCTATGGCTACACCTTC.